Shown below are 22 T cell receptor beta chains from a single sample sequenced in a study of metastatic and nonmetastatic thyroid tumors. TCRdb called clones again from the PCR reads with MiXCR. The repertoire holds approximately 22,000 clones, roughly 31% seen once, with around 14% in the top ten. Among the patients, none had received any treatment before thyroid surgery. The specimen sequenced was blood. The receptor source for this set is a female donor with papillary thyroid cancer or a benign thyroid nodule (not recorded which). Some clones in this sample may be carry-over from other donors' samples.

This clone was counted many times. The CDR3 DNA follows: TGTGCCAGCAGCCAATCCAGGGTTTTTACTGAAGCTTTCTTT. Translating gives CASSQSRVFTEAFF. The V and J genes are TRBV3-1 and TRBJ1-1; D is perhaps TRBD1 (5 bases). Germline V gives CDR1 LGHDT, CDR2 YNNKEL (reference sequence). The germline V and J ends were trimmed by 2 bases and 5 bases, with 12 bases remaining between them. The CDR3 consists of 14 residues.

This chain joins TRBV5-1 and TRBJ2-7; D may be TRBD2 (6 bases). This CDR3 region has 14 residues. Trimming left V 4 bases short and J 3 bases short, with 14 bases between. Germline values: CDR1 SGHRS, CDR2 YFSETQ. The DNA for the CDR3 is TGCGCCAGCAGCACGGAGGGGCATAACTACGAGCAGTACTTC. Translation gives CASSTEGHNYEQYF.

This clone has ten or more counts. V usage is TRBV7-3 and J usage is TRBJ2-1, with D tentatively TRBD2 (6 bases). CDR3 length: 16 residues. Trimming left V 0 bases short and J 5 bases short, with 14 bases between. The germline CDR1 and CDR2 sequences are SGHTA and FQGTGA. The CDR3 loop is CASSLTGGGLHNEQFF. CDR3 in DNA: TGTGCCAGCAGCTTAACGGGTGGAGGGCTCCACAATGAGCAGTTCTTC.

The chain uses TRBV30 and TRBJ1-2; no clear D gene. Trimming took off 3 bases at V and 7 bases at J, with 6 bases between the two ends. Per the germline V gene, CDR1 is GTSNPN and CDR2 is SVGIG (reference sequence). The CDR3 is 10 amino acids. The CDR3 sequence is CAWRSVGYTF. Written as DNA, the CDR3 is TGTGCCTGGAGGTCTGTTGGCTACACCTTC.

This clone is judged medium-sized. The chain couples TRBV28 to TRBJ2-7; D possibly matches TRBD1 or TRBD2 (5 bases each). The V end was cut by 2 bases, the J end by 5 bases, with 19 bases between. CDR3 size: 16 residues. Germline CDR1 is MDHEN and CDR2 is SYDVKM. The CDR3 DNA follows: TGTGCCAGCAGTTTACCGGGGTACCGTCCAGGGAACGAGCAGTACTTC. Protein sequence: CASSLPGYRPGNEQYF.

This clone rates as medium-sized (0.01 to 0.1%). The J gene is TRBJ1-3, the V gene TRBV6-1; 7 nucleotides line up with TRBD1. This CDR3 is built from 14 residues. The V segment lost 5 bases and the J segment 7 bases; nucleotides outside the gene matches: 8. Looked up from germline, CDR1 is MNHNS and CDR2 is SASEGT. The CDR3: CASSTRQGSNTIYF. The CDR3 DNA follows: TGTGCCAGCAGTACCCGACAGGGTTCGAACACCATATATTTT.

The rearrangement uses TRBV5-1 and TRBJ2-7; 9 bases align to TRBD1. Unmatched junction bases numbered 11, after V lost 0 bases and J lost 7 bases. CDR1 is SGHRS, CDR2 YFSETQ, per germline. This CDR3 has 16 amino acids. CDR3 protein: CASSLGGTGRLGEQYF. In DNA, the CDR3 is TGCGCCAGCAGCTTGGGAGGGACAGGGCGATTGGGGGAGCAGTACTTC.

In its sample, this clone is medium-sized. The genes are TRBV20-1 and TRBJ1-2, with D unresolved. The V gene's germline CDR1 is DFQATT and CDR2 SNEGSKA (reference sequence). V was pared by 0 bases and J by 7 bases, with 15 bases between. The CDR3 loop spans 14 amino acids. CDR3 sequence (DNA): TGCAGTGCTAGAGATTTTTCCGAGGCCGGTGGCTACACCTTC. It translates to CSARDFSEAGGYTF.

The CDR3 reads CASSPTYTRNTEAFF. The CDR3 DNA reads as TGTGCCAGCAGCCCGACGTACACCAGGAACACTGAAGCTTTCTTT. This sequence joins TRBV7-2 and TRBJ1-1; D is uncertain. The V gene's germline CDR1 is SGHTA and CDR2 FQGNSA. V lost 5 bases to trimming and J lost 1 base, with 14 bases between them. The CDR3 spans 15 residues. Looking up the rest from reference TRBV7-2 and TRBJ1-1 gives the full variable domain: GAGVSQSPSNKVTEKGKDVELRCDPISGHTALYWYRQSLGQGLEFLIYFQGNSAPDKSGLPSDRFSAERTGGSVSTLTIQRTQQEDSAVYLCASSPTYTRNTEAFFGQGTRLTVV.

In this sample, this clone turned up a few times. The chain employs TRBV10-2 and TRBJ1-1; no definite D call. Germline V lookup: CDR1 WSHSY, CDR2 SAAADI. V was clipped by 0 bases and J by 1 base, with 6 bases between them. The CDR3 sequence is 14 residues long. The DNA for the CDR3 is TGCGCCAGCAGTGAGTCGGCGAGGAACACTGAAGCTTTCTTT. Protein: CASSESARNTEAFF.

This clone was detected only a few times. V and J are TRBV15 and TRBJ2-1, with 13 bases fitting TRBD2. Germline trimming cut 0 bases from V and 9 bases from J; bases unmatched to any gene: 5. This CDR3 is built from 16 residues. The germline gives CDR1 LNHNV, CDR2 YYDKDF (reference sequence). The CDR3 loop reads CATSRDHGLAGVEQFF. The CDR3 DNA is TGTGCCACCAGCAGAGATCATGGACTAGCGGGAGTTGAGCAGTTCTTC.

This clone turned up a few times. V and J are TRBV10-1 and TRBJ2-5; a possible D gene is TRBD2 (5 bases). V lost 0 bases and J 5 bases, leaving 10 bases between the germline ends. This CDR3 comprises 14 residues. Germline V gives CDR1 WNHNN, CDR2 SYGVQD (reference sequence). DNA of the CDR3: TGCGCCAGCAGTGAGTCTCGGACGGGGGAGACCCAGTACTTC. Its protein product is CASSESRTGETQYF.

The V call is TRBV6-1, the J call TRBJ2-7, with 10 bases identical to TRBD1. The CDR3 covers 14 residues. CDR1 is MNHNS, CDR2 SASEGT, per germline. Unmatched junction bases numbered 7, after V lost 6 bases and J lost 5 bases. For the CDR3, the DNA is TGTGCCAGCAGCCCCGGGACAGGGGTAGACGAGCAGTACTTC. It is translated as CASSPGTGVDEQYF.

This clone has at least ten counts. The genes are TRBV11-2 and TRBJ2-5; the D is unclear. The germline V gene has CDR1 SGHAT and CDR2 FQNNGV. The CDR3 loop spans 16 amino acids. V was pared by 1 base and J by 5 bases, with 17 bases between. The DNA for the CDR3 is TGTGCCAGCAGCTTAGGGGTGTCAAGGGCGTGGGAGACCCAGTACTTC. Residues: CASSLGVSRAWETQYF.

By its share, this clone is medium-sized. The chain links TRBV20-1 to TRBJ1-5, with D unclear. The germline CDR1 and CDR2 sequences are DFQATT and SNEGSKA (reference sequence). The V and J ends lost 6 bases and 0 bases respectively, with 12 bases between them. The CDR3 has 14 residues. The CDR3 is CSAQPLYSNQPQHF. Here the CDR3 DNA reads TGCAGTGCCCAACCCTTATATAGCAATCAGCCCCAGCATTTT.

This clone was found a few times. This chain links TRBV6-1 with TRBJ1-4, with D tentatively TRBD1 (6 bases). V was clipped by 3 bases and J by 3 bases, with 11 bases between them. The CDR3 extends over 15 amino acids. Germline CDR1 and CDR2: MNHNS and SASEGT. CDR3 DNA: TGTGCCAGCAGTGATACAGGGAGAGCTAATGAAAAACTGTTTTTT. This codes for CASSDTGRANEKLFF.

The sample holds a few counts of this clone. CDR3 sequence reads: CASGGGEQYF. Here the CDR3 DNA reads TGTGCCAGCGGAGGGGGTGAGCAGTACTTC. The chain uses TRBV2 and TRBJ2-7; D may be TRBD1 or TRBD2 (6 bases each). This CDR3 contains 10 residues. Between the trimmed V and J ends, which lost 8 bases and 7 bases, there was a span of 9 bases. Germline V lookup: CDR1 SNHLY, CDR2 FYNNEI.

This clone has just a few counts. The chain couples TRBV27 to TRBJ2-1; 8 bases align to TRBD1. The germline V gene has CDR1 MNHEY and CDR2 SMNVEV (reference sequence). This CDR3 is built from 14 residues. Trimming took 7 bases from V and 2 from J; bases not matched to a gene: 4. The CDR3 spells CASNRGNAYNEQFF. For the CDR3, the DNA is TGTGCCAGCAACAGGGGGAATGCCTACAATGAGCAGTTCTTC.

This clone appeared once. The CDR3 reads CASSSARDSQSYEQYF. The CDR3 DNA is TGTGCCAGCAGCTCGGCCCGGGACAGCCAGTCCTACGAGCAGTACTTC. The chain employs TRBV7-6 and TRBJ2-7, with 7 bases aligning to TRBD1. Trimming removed 4 bases from V and 1 base from J; junction bases left unmatched: 10. Per germline, CDR1 SGHVS and CDR2 FNYEAQ. The CDR3 is 16 amino acids. Variable domain in full (rest from reference TRBV7-6 and TRBJ2-7): GAGVSQSPRYKVTKRGQDVALRCDPISGHVSLYWYRQALGQGPEFLTYFNYEAQQDKSGLPNDRFSAERPEGSISTLTIQRTEQRDSAMYRCASSSARDSQSYEQYFGPGTRLTVT.

CDR3 coding DNA: TGCGCCAGCAGGTCCGCTTTCAGGGTCCCCGGGGAGCTGTTTTTT. As protein: CASRSAFRVPGELFF. The chain has TRBV5-1 and TRBJ2-2; D may be TRBD1 (5 bases). This CDR3 region has 15 residues. Trimming removed 5 bases at V and 6 bases at J, with 17 bases between. Germline CDR1 SGHRS, CDR2 YFSETQ.

The chain recombines TRBV7-2 with TRBJ2-7; the D call may be TRBD1 or TRBD2 (5 bases each). Germline V lookup: CDR1 SGHTA, CDR2 FQGNSA. Trimming left V 8 bases short and J 1 base short, with 15 bases between. This CDR3 contains 14 residues. This CDR3 is CASFSAGNSYEQYF. In DNA, the CDR3 is TGTGCCAGCTTTAGCGCAGGGAATTCCTACGAGCAGTACTTC.

Details on this clone: One end of the junction varies from germline; a read error may be responsible. The V and J genes are TRBV6-4 and TRBJ1-6; maybe TRBD1 (5 bases). The germline gives CDR1 MRHNA, CDR2 SNTAGT. There are 16 residues in the CDR3. As DNA, the CDR3 is TGCGCCAGCAGAGAATTGACAGCCTCCTATAATTCACCCCTCCACTTT. Translated, it gives CASRELTASYNSPLHF.